Presented here are 9 T cell receptor beta chains from one specimen sequenced in a study of cytomegalovirus exposure and HLA in healthy donors. Here immunoSEQ multiplex PCR was the method, and the copy in TCRdb shows in-frame clones only, minus some. Among 200,000 or so clones listed, 80% to 90% were seen once. The sample consisted of PBMCs. Receptors were obtained from a woman between 18 and 29 years old in good health and CMV-seronegative.

The gene calls are TRBV25-1 and TRBJ1-1; D ambiguous. The germline CDR1 and CDR2 sequences are MGHDK and SYGVNS. The CDR3 has 14 residues. V gave up 1 base and J gave up 5 bases, with 11 bases separating them. DNA of the CDR3: TGTGCCAGCAGTGAATCGAGGGCCCCAACTGAAGCTTTCTTT. Translated, it gives CASSESRAPTEAFF. Combining the CDR3 with reference TRBV25-1 and TRBJ1-1 gives the whole variable domain EADIYQTPRYLVIGTGKKITLECSQTMGHDKMYWYQQDPGMELHLIHYSYGVNSTEKGDLSSESTVSRIRTEHFPLTLESARPSHTSQYLCASSESRAPTEAFFGQGTRLTVV.

This chain joins TRBV7-3 and TRBJ1-2; a possible D gene is TRBD1 (6 bases). CDR1 and CDR2 from the germline V gene are SGHTA and FQGTGA. The CDR3 contains 14 residues. The ends were cut back, 1 base at V and 0 bases at J, with 6 bases in the middle. The CDR3 DNA follows: TGTGCCAGCAGCTTAAAGGGGGCTAACTATGGCTACACCTTC. Its protein is CASSLKGANYGYTF.

Points on this clone: Other nucleotide sequences in the sample specify the same CDR3. V usage is TRBV27 and J usage is TRBJ2-7; no clear D. Trimming took off 2 bases at V and 1 base at J, with 6 bases between the two ends. The CDR3 consists of 13 residues. Germline V gene sequence: CDR1 MNHEY, CDR2 SMNVEV (reference sequence). Written as DNA, the CDR3 is TGTGCCAGCAGTTTAGGCGGTTCCTACGAGCAGTACTTC. Its translation: CASSLGGSYEQYF.

The V call is TRBV7-9, the J call TRBJ2-4; 11 nucleotides match TRBD2. Trimming at V came to 8 bases and at J to 0 bases, leaving 12 bases not matched to a gene. In germline, CDR1 is SEHNR, CDR2 FQNEAQ (reference sequence). CDR3 size: 18 residues. The CDR3 sequence is CASLDSGRAPEAKNIQYF. The CDR3 nucleotides are TGTGCCAGCTTGGATAGCGGGAGGGCTCCAGAAGCCAAAAACATTCAGTACTTC.

The J gene is TRBJ1-3, the V gene TRBV30; D unresolved. The CDR3 consists of 14 residues. Germline-derived CDR1 and CDR2 are GTSNPN and SVGIG (reference sequence). Trimming removed 2 bases from V and 0 bases from J, with 8 bases in between. Here the CDR3 reads CAWSMWLSGNTIYF. CDR3 coding DNA: TGTGCCTGGAGTATGTGGCTCTCTGGAAACACCATATATTTT.

This sequence joins TRBV18 and TRBJ1-2, with D tentatively TRBD1 (5 bases). The V gene lost 6 bases and the J gene lost 7 bases, with 12 bases spanning the gap. The germline V gene encodes CDR1 KGHSH and CDR2 LQKENI. This CDR3 has 12 amino acids. The CDR3 loop reads CASSQDGGGYTF. The CDR3 bases are TGTGCCAGCTCTCAGGACGGGGGTGGCTACACCTTC.

This clone was seen only once. The chain joins TRBV5-1 to TRBJ2-1, with D perhaps TRBD1 (6 bases). Looked up from germline, CDR1 is SGHRS and CDR2 is YFSETQ. V lost 0 bases and J 7 bases, leaving 14 bases between the germline ends. The CDR3 consists of 15 residues. The CDR3 region has the DNA TGCGCCAGCAGCTTGGGCTTTAAAAGGGGGAATGAGCAGTTCTTC. Its translation is CASSLGFKRGNEQFF.

The V gene is TRBV2, the J gene TRBJ1-5; 7 bases line up with TRBD1. V lost 1 base and J lost 2; bases outside the gene matches: 2. The CDR3 is 15 residues long. In germline, CDR1 is SNHLY, CDR2 FYNNEI. The CDR3, as DNA: TGTGCCAGCAGTGAAGAGGGGGCGCGCAATCAGCCCCAGCATTTT. Its protein product is CASSEEGARNQPQHF.

The rearrangement links TRBV6-5 to TRBJ2-7; D ambiguous. V dropped 0 bases and J dropped 2 bases, with 8 bases sitting between them. The germline gives CDR1 MNHEY, CDR2 SVGAGI. The CDR3 runs to 14 residues. The CDR3 bases are TGTGCCAGCAGTTACTCTTCCGTCCCCTACGAGCAGTACTTC. Encoded protein: CASSYSSVPYEQYF.